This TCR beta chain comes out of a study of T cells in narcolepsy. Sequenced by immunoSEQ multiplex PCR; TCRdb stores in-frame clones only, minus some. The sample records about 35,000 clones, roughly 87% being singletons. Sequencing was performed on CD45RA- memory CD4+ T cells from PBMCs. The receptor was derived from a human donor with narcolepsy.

The DNA for the CDR3 is TGTGCCAGCTCACCTGGGACAGGGGATTACAATGAGCAGTTCTTC. The encoded protein is CASSPGTGDYNEQFF. This chain links TRBV18 with TRBJ2-1; 10 positions match TRBD1. V lost 3 bases, J lost 4 bases, and 3 bases stayed unmatched. The CDR3 has 15 amino acids. Germline CDR1 is KGHSH and CDR2 is LQKENI.